This T cell receptor beta chain was retrieved from a study of shared clonotypes between healthy human individuals. As concerns this clone: The antigen is not known. This CDR3 is also generated by other DNA sequences in the sample.

TCRdb keeps only in-frame clones here, not all; method: immunoSEQ multiplex PCR. Among hundreds of thousands of clones listed, roughly 78% were seen once. The length of the CDR3 is 15 residues. Germline V gives CDR1 SGHRS, CDR2 YFSETQ. V was pared by 0 bases and J by 4 bases, with 4 bases of the junction left unmatched. General study findings and limits: Blood alone was sampled, and tissue repertoires likely differ.

Specimen: memory CD4+ T cells sorted from blood. Sample subset: CD45RA-negative fraction. This TCR was recovered from a woman in her thirties in good health. This rearrangement joins TRBV5-1 to TRBJ2-4; 7 bases line up with TRBD1. The DNA of the CDR3 is TGCGCCAGCAGCTTGGGAGACAGGGATAAAAACATTCAGTACTTC. It translates to CASSLGDRDKNIQYF.